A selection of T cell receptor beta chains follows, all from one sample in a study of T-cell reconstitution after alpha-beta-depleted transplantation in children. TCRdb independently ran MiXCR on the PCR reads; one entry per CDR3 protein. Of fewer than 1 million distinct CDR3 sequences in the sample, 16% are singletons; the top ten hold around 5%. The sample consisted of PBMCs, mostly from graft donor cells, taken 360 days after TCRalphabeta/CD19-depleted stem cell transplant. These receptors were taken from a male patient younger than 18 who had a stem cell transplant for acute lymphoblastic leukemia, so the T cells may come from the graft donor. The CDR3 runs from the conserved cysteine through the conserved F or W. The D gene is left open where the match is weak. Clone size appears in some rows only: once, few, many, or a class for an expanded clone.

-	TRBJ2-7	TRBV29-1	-	TGCAGCGTTATTCTCTCCTACGAGCAGTACTTC	CSVILSYEQYF
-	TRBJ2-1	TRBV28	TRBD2	TGTGCCAGCAGTTTTTCGGGACTAGCGCATGAGCAGTTCTTC	CASSFSGLAHEQFF
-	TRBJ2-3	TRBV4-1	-	TGCGCCAGCAGCCAAGAAGGTGGGGGCCATCGGTTAAGCACAGATACGCAGTATTTT	CASSQEGGGHRLSTDTQYF
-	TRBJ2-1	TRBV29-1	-	TGCAGCGTTGAAGGGTCGGTAGCGGCCTCCTACAATGAGCAGTTCTTC	CSVEGSVAASYNEQFF
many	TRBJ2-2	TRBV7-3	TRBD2	TGTGCCAGCAGCTTCCAACAGGGGACTAGCGAGAACACCGGGGAGCTGTTTTTT	CASSFQQGTSENTGELFF
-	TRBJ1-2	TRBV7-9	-	TGTGCCAGCAGCTTAGAAACCCTGGCTGGCTACACCTTC	CASSLETLAGYTF
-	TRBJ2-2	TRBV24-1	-	TGTGCCACCTCGACAGAGCTAAACACCGGGGAGCTGTTTTTT	CATSTELNTGELFF
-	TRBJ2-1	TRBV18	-	TGTGCCAGCTCACCACCCGTTAGCGGCTATGAGCAGTTCTTC	CASSPPVSGYEQFF
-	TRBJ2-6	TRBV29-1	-	TGCAGCGTAGATAACTCTGGGGCCAACGTCCTGACTTTC	CSVDNSGANVLTF
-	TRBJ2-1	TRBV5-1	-	TGCGCCAGCAGCTTGGGATCGTTGCGGGTCTCCTACAATGAGCAGTTCTTC	CASSLGSLRVSYNEQFF
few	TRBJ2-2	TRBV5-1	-	TGCGCCAGCAGCTTGGGGACTACTTTCGGCGGGGAGCTGTTTTTT	CASSLGTTFGGELFF
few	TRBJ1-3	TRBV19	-	TGTGCCACTAGAAACAGAGACTCTGGAAACACCATATATTTT	CATRNRDSGNTIYF
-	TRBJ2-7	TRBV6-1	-	TGTGCCAGCGATGGATCTCCCACACCCCACGAGCAGTACTTC	CASDGSPTPHEQYF
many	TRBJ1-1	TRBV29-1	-	TGCAGCGGCAGGGGAGCCAACCCTGAAGCTTTCTTT	CSGRGANPEAFF
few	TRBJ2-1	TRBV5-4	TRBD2	TGTGCCAGCAGCTTGGTTAGGGCAAGCGGGAGGGCCTCAAGGGGGCAGTTCTTC	CASSLVRASGRASRGQFF
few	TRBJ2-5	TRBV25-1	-	TGTGCCAGCAGTGAATGGGCAGGGGGGGAGACCCAGTACTTC	CASSEWAGGETQYF
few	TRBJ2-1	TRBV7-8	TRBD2	TGTGCCAGCAGCCCGGGACTAGCGTCGGAGGATGAGCAGTTCTTC	CASSPGLASEDEQFF
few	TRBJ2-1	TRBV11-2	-	TGTGCCAGCAAGAAACAAGTCTACAATGAGCAGTTCTTC	CASKKQVYNEQFF
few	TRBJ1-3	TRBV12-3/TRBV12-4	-	TGTGCCAGCAGTTCGCGCCGCACAGGGACCGGAAACACCATATATTTT	CASSSRRTGTGNTIYF
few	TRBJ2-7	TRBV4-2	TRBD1	TGTGCCAGCAGCATCCGGACAGGGGAAACCTTCTACGAGCAGTACTTC	CASSIRTGETFYEQYF
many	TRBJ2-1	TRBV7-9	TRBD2	TGTGCCAGCAGCTTAGTGGCGGGGAGGGATGAGCAGTTCTTC	CASSLVAGRDEQFF
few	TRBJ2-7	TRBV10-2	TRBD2	TGCGCCAGCAGTGAGAGCGGGAGGGCCCTCTACGAGCAGTACTTC	CASSESGRALYEQYF
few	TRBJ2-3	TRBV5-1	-	TGCGCCAGCAGCGGAAGACTAGTCGCTAGCACAGATACGCAGTATTTT	CASSGRLVASTDTQYF
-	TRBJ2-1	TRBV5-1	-	TGCGCCAGCAGCTTGGTCTTGGACAACTACAATGAGCAGTTCTTC	CASSLVLDNYNEQFF